The next 11 T cell receptor beta chains were all read from a single sample in a study of shared clonotypes between healthy human individuals. Method: immunoSEQ multiplex PCR; TCRdb's copy keeps in-frame clones and lacks some. This sample has 2,500,000 or so clones, with 90% to 95% found just once. Sequenced sample: naive CD4+ T cells from PBMCs. Stated subset: CD45RA+ positively selected. Every receptor here comes from a man aged 18-30 years in good health. Some clones in this sample may be carry-over from other donors' samples.

The genes are TRBV29-1 and TRBJ2-7; the match to TRBD2 covers 7 bases. CDR1 is SQVTM, CDR2 ANQGSEA, per germline. V shed 4 bases and J 0 bases; nucleotides not matched to a gene: 3. The CDR3 has 13 residues. This CDR3 reads CSVAGTNSYEQYF. As DNA, the CDR3 is TGCAGCGTTGCAGGGACTAACTCCTACGAGCAGTACTTC.

J is TRBJ1-1 and V is TRBV11-2; TRBD1 agrees at 8 bases. The ends lost 5 bases at V and 0 bases at J; junction bases unmatched: 14. The CDR3 loop spans 18 amino acids. Germline V gene data show CDR1 as SGHAT and CDR2 as FQNNGV. The CDR3 region is CASSGEPTGGGLNTEAFF. The CDR3 DNA reads as TGTGCCAGCAGCGGCGAACCCACAGGGGGGGGGCTGAACACTGAAGCTTTCTTT.

Points on this clone: The same CDR3 also results from other DNA sequences found in this sample. J is TRBJ1-1 and V is TRBV7-3; 7 positions match TRBD1. The V gene's germline CDR1 is SGHTA and CDR2 FQGTGA. The length of the CDR3 is 14 residues. The V segment lost 5 bases and the J segment 1 base; nucleotides outside the gene matches: 4. This CDR3 reads CASSPGTENTEAFF. CDR3 bases: TGTGCCAGCAGCCCAGGGACAGAGAACACTGAAGCTTTCTTT.

The rearrangement links TRBV11-2 to TRBJ2-7; the match to TRBD2 covers 7 bases. This CDR3 is 19 amino acids long. V shed 6 bases and J 5 bases; nucleotides not matched to a gene: 25. CDR1 and CDR2 (germline): SGHAT, FQNNGV. CDR3 region: CASSPGSVLAAPLLDEQYF. The CDR3 nucleotides read TGTGCCAGCAGTCCCGGAAGTGTCCTAGCGGCACCTTTACTCGACGAGCAGTACTTC.

This chain links TRBV7-8 with TRBJ1-4; D might be TRBD1 (6 bases). V was clipped by 7 bases and J by 8 bases, with 23 bases between them. Germline values: CDR1 SGHVS, CDR2 FQNEAQ. The CDR3 extends over 16 amino acids. The CDR3 reads CASTGEIGGAGEKLFF. CDR3 nucleotides: TGTGCCAGCACCGGGGAGATCGGGGGCGCCGGGGAAAAACTGTTTTTT.

The chain has TRBV2 and TRBJ1-6, with a possible D match to TRBD1 (5 bases). Germline V gives CDR1 SNHLY, CDR2 FYNNEI. The CDR3 totals 14 residues. V was cut by 5 bases and J by 7 bases, with 12 bases left in between. Written as DNA, the CDR3 is TGTGCCAGCAGTCCGAACAGACAGAATTCACCCCTCCACTTT. It specifies CASSPNRQNSPLHF.

The chain links TRBV5-1 to TRBJ2-7, with D unresolved. V gave up 1 base and J gave up 5 bases, with 4 bases separating them. CDR3 length equals 11 residues. Per the germline V gene, CDR1 is SGHRS and CDR2 is YFSETQ. CDR3 loop: CASSLLDEQYF. Written as DNA, the CDR3 is TGCGCCAGCAGCTTGTTGGACGAGCAGTACTTC.

Here the CDR3 DNA reads TGTGCCAGCAGCTTAGTAGGGAGCGGGAGGCCCTCATACGAGCAGTACTTC. This encodes CASSLVGSGRPSYEQYF. The chain has TRBV7-9 and TRBJ2-7; TRBD2 matches 9 bases. After removal of 1 base from V and 4 bases from J, the junction contained 11 bases not matched to a gene. Germline CDR1 and CDR2: SEHNR and FQNEAQ (reference sequence). CDR3 length: 17 residues.

This clone was seen a single time. This chain connects TRBV5-6 to TRBJ1-1, with D possibly TRBD1 on 6 matching bases. Germline V lookup: CDR1 SGHDT, CDR2 YYEEEE. CDR3 length equals 16 residues. V lost 2 bases and J 4 bases, leaving 18 bases between the germline ends. The CDR3, as DNA: TGTGCCAGCAGCTTTCGGGGGGCTTTTTTAGGCACTGAAGCTTTCTTT. This encodes CASSFRGAFLGTEAFF.

This clone was detected only a few times. The genes are TRBV6-1 and TRBJ1-5; D not resolved. Per germline, CDR1 MNHNS and CDR2 SASEGT. The CDR3 sequence is 14 residues long. V was trimmed by 4 bases and J by 4 bases, leaving 11 bases between them. The CDR3 bases are TGTGCCAGCAGTGGAGGGATGTTTAATCAGCCCCAGCATTTT. Translating it yields CASSGGMFNQPQHF.

The chain recombines TRBV4-2 with TRBJ2-3, with a weak D call TRBD2 (6 bases). This CDR3 region has 16 residues. Deletions cut 0 bases from V and 4 bases from J, with 14 bases between. Germline V gene lookup returns CDR1 LGHNA and CDR2 YNFKEQ. The DNA of the CDR3 is TGTGCCAGCAGCCAAGAGAGGAGACTAGTGGCAGATACGCAGTATTTT. This translates into CASSQERRLVADTQYF.